This T cell receptor beta chain was captured in a study of T-cell memory formation after mild COVID-19. Germline-derived CDR1 and CDR2 are SGHNT and YYREEE (reference sequence). This CDR3 has 13 residues. Between the trimmed V and J ends, which lost 1 base and 7 bases, there was a span of 6 bases. TCRdb redid the calling of the 5' RACE reads with MiXCR, one entry per CDR3 protein. Of more than 250,000 distinct CDR3 sequences in the sample, more than 15% were seen once. This clonotype was seen more than once but under ten times. This sequence originates from a man aged 18 to 35 who had mild COVID-19 (a few samples of this study predate the infection). Cell type and time point are not known. J is TRBJ2-6 and V is TRBV5-4, with D hard to call. Sequencing used PBMCs or a T cell subset sorted from them (not recorded which). The CDR3 spells CASSLSHANVLTF. The CDR3 bases are TGTGCCAGCAGCTTGAGCCACGCCAACGTCCTGACTTTC.